The clone carrying this T cell receptor beta chain was observed once. The V gene lost 0 bases and the J gene lost 4 bases, with 4 bases spanning the gap. The CDR3 runs to 13 residues. Germline-derived CDR1 and CDR2 are SGHRS and YFSETQ. Produced via immunoSEQ multiplex PCR; TCRdb's table is partial and in-frame only. This table has about 14,000 clones, over 65% appearing once. This sample was included in a study of T cells after somatic rescue of genetic block. The clonotype was recovered from a boy between 10 and 17 years old. Sequencing was performed on peripheral blood mononuclear cells (PBMCs). V and J are TRBV5-1 and TRBJ2-2; no clear D. The CDR3 loop is CASSLGSTGELFF. The CDR3 bases are TGCGCCAGCAGCTTGGGATCCACCGGGGAGCTGTTTTTT.